The source of this TCR beta chain is a study of blood T cell repertoires in COVID-19. Across the study: Some COVID-19 samples were acute and others convalescent; all came from the United States, Italy and Spain. PBMCs, B-cell-depleted T cells, or T cells provided the cDNA or gDNA that made up the material.

CDR3 size: 14 residues. Trimming at V came to 5 bases and at J to 7 bases, leaving 5 bases not matched to a gene. Germline-derived CDR1 and CDR2 are SGHNT and YENEEA. Authors' processing steps: Amplification from reference gene primers served as the basis for estimated nucleated cell counts. The table came from immunoSEQ multiplex PCR; TCRdb's copy has only in-frame clones and leaves some out. V, J and clone size reflect that table, while D and trimming were determined from the DNA. The sample holds around 340,000 clones; 80% to 90% are singletons and the top ten take around 3%. The specimen sequenced was peripheral blood. The chain uses TRBV11-3 and TRBJ2-2; TRBD1 matches at 9 bases. The receptor was derived from a man aged 25-45 years with active or convalescent COVID-19. CDR3 protein: CASSPGQGSGELFF. CDR3 bases: TGTGCCAGCAGCCCGGGACAGGGAAGCGGGGAGCTGTTTTTT. The full variable domain, with the rest looked up from reference TRBV11-3 and TRBJ2-2, is EAGVVQSPRYKIIEKKQPVAFWCNPISGHNTLYWYLQNLGQGPELLIRYENEEAVDDSQLPKDRFSAERLKGVDSTLKIQPAELGDSAVYLCASSPGQGSGELFFGEGSRLTVL.